This TCR delta chain was sequenced for a study of Vδ1+ human thymocytes. Study results and caveats: Thymic delta-chain repertoires held around 20% Vdelta2 sequences and few Vdelta3, despite high sort purity. Thymic TRG and TRD repertoires appeared highly polyclonal. Many TRG clonotypes were shared between donors; TRD repertoires were essentially private.

As for this clone: The antigen is undetermined.

The CDR3 consists of 25 residues. V shed 1 base and J 6 bases; nucleotides not matched to a gene: 36. Germline assignment: CDR1 TSWWSYY and CDR2 QGS. The template was reverse-transcribed extracted RNA. Multiplex PCR used pooled V-gene forward primers and a constant-region reverse primer to amplify CDR3s. TCRdb re-identified clones in the multiplex PCR reads via CATT. The sample shows about 75,000 delta-chain clones, about 35% of them seen only once. V gene TRDV1 combines with J gene TRDJ1, with 9 bases fitting TRDD3. The sequenced material came from Vdelta1+ gamma-delta thymocytes from the thymus. Subset here: FACS-sorted CD3+ TCRalphabeta- TCRVdelta1+ TCRVdelta2- thymocytes. The source of this sequence is a boy under three years old who had congenital heart surgery. CDR3 DNA sequence: TGTGCTCTTGGGGAACAGGGCGGCCTTCTTAGTCCATCGAGCCCACCTACTGGGGGACGTTATAAACTCATCTTT. Translated, it gives CALGEQGGLLSPSSPPTGGRYKLIF.